Following are 24 T cell receptor beta chains from one sample sequenced in a study of blood T cell repertoires in COVID-19. Profiling relied on immunoSEQ multiplex PCR, and the TCRdb table lists in-frame clones only, not all of them. The sample lists a few hundred thousand clones, more than 70% occurring once. Material for sequencing was peripheral blood. These receptors all stem from a man between 40 and 49 years old with acute or convalescent COVID-19.

This clone was seen more than once but under ten times. The rearrangement joins TRBV5-8 to TRBJ2-5; possible D gene TRBD2, 7 bases. Trimming stripped 7 bases from V and 7 bases from J, with 20 bases between. CDR3 size: 14 residues. Germline V gives CDR1 SGHTS, CDR2 YDEGEE. Here the CDR3 reads CASQGGGQYGTQYF. The CDR3 nucleotides read TGTGCCAGCCAAGGGGGGGGTCAGTACGGGACCCAGTACTTC.

This clone is a singleton in its sample. The DNA for the CDR3 is TGCGCCAGCAGCCCACAGGGGGCTGTGGTTTATGGCTACACCTTC. As protein: CASSPQGAVVYGYTF. V gene TRBV5-1 combines with J gene TRBJ1-2; 9 positions match TRBD1. CDR1 SGHRS and CDR2 YFSETQ come from the germline V gene. The CDR3 covers 15 residues. With V trimmed by 4 bases and J by 5 bases, 9 bases remained unmatched.

This clone has just one count. The V gene is TRBV9, the J gene TRBJ2-7; 12 positions match TRBD1. J was trimmed by 4 bases and V by 1 base; bases with no gene match: 3. This CDR3 is built from 15 residues. Germline V gives CDR1 SGDLS, CDR2 YYNGEE. CDR3: CASSVRDRGQYEQYF. The DNA for the CDR3 is TGTGCCAGCAGCGTAAGGGACAGGGGGCAATACGAGCAGTACTTC.

The V call is TRBV19, the J call TRBJ1-5, with D unclear. Per germline, CDR1 LNHDA and CDR2 SQIVND (reference sequence). The CDR3 covers 17 residues. V was cut by 3 bases and J by 2 bases, with 17 bases left in between. CDR3 loop: CASSMWRGQPGNQPQHF. The CDR3 DNA reads TGTGCCAGTAGTATGTGGAGAGGGCAGCCGGGCAATCAGCCCCAGCATTTT.

The chain couples TRBV7-9 to TRBJ2-7, with 7 bases aligning to TRBD1. The V and J ends lost 5 bases and 3 bases, in that order; junction bases with no gene match: 13. Germline values: CDR1 SEHNR, CDR2 FQNEAQ (reference sequence). This CDR3 contains 16 residues. The CDR3 protein is CASSPPSRQGLYEQYF. CDR3 nucleotides: TGTGCCAGCAGCCCTCCGTCCCGACAGGGCCTCTACGAGCAGTACTTC.

The CDR3, as DNA: TGTGCCAGCAGCGAAGACAGGAGGAACACTGAAGCTTTCTTT. Encoded protein: CASSEDRRNTEAFF. The gene calls are TRBV11-2 and TRBJ1-1; D possibly corresponds to TRBD1 (6 bases). Trimming pared 5 bases from V and 1 base from J, leaving 11 bases between. Per the germline V gene, CDR1 is SGHAT and CDR2 is FQNNGV. The CDR3 is made up of 14 amino acids.

The V gene is TRBV25-1, the J gene TRBJ1-1; a possible D gene is TRBD1 (6 bases). The ends were cut back, 5 bases at V and 4 bases at J, with 11 bases in the middle. This CDR3 has 13 residues. The germline V gene has CDR1 MGHDK and CDR2 SYGVNS. The CDR3 loop is CASSWGGATEAFF. The DNA for the CDR3 is TGTGCCAGCAGTTGGGGGGGGGCCACTGAAGCTTTCTTT.

In this sample, this clone turned up a few times. The chain recombines TRBV5-1 with TRBJ2-3; 9 nucleotides align to TRBD1. CDR3 length equals 14 residues. Per the germline V gene, CDR1 is SGHRS and CDR2 is YFSETQ. V lost 3 bases and J lost 3; bases outside the gene matches: 2. CDR3 bases: TGCGCCAGCAGCTGGGGGACAGGGACAGATACGCAGTATTTT. Amino acid sequence: CASSWGTGTDTQYF. Full variable domain (rest looked up from reference TRBV5-1 and TRBJ2-3): KAGVTQTPRYLIKTRGQQVTLSCSPISGHRSVSWYQQTPGQGLQFLFEYFSETQRNKGNFPGRFSGRQFSNSRSEMNVSTLELGDSALYLCASSWGTGTDTQYFGPGTRLTVL.

The rearrangement links TRBV19 to TRBJ1-2; 9 positions agree with TRBD1. This CDR3 spans 15 amino acids. V lost 5 bases, J lost 6 bases, and 10 bases stayed unmatched. CDR1 is LNHDA and CDR2 is SQIVND in the germline V gene (reference sequence). Here the CDR3 reads CASSAPGQGVNGYTF. In DNA form, the CDR3 reads TGTGCCAGTAGTGCACCGGGACAGGGTGTGAATGGCTACACCTTC.

This chain joins TRBV5-6 and TRBJ2-5, with 7 bases lining up with TRBD2. The germline V gene encodes CDR1 SGHDT and CDR2 YYEEEE. Germline trimming cut 3 bases from V and 1 base from J; bases unmatched to any gene: 3. CDR3 length: 14 amino acids. CDR3 protein: CASSSWTSQETQYF. The CDR3 DNA sequence: TGTGCCAGCAGCTCTTGGACTAGCCAAGAGACCCAGTACTTC.

This clone was detected once. The gene calls are TRBV28 and TRBJ1-5, with a weak D call TRBD1 (6 bases). This CDR3 contains 13 residues. Germline CDR1 is MDHEN and CDR2 is SYDVKM. The germline V and J ends were trimmed by 6 bases and 5 bases, with 11 bases remaining between them. Here the CDR3 DNA reads TGTGCCAGCAGGCTACAGGGTTATCAGCCCCAGCATTTT. It encodes CASRLQGYQPQHF.

The chain recombines TRBV15 with TRBJ2-2, with 8 bases aligning to TRBD1. The germline CDR1 and CDR2 sequences are LNHNV and YYDKDF (reference sequence). CDR3 length: 16 residues. V dropped 3 bases and J dropped 6; count of bases not matched to a gene: 9. The CDR3 here is CATSSKDREFSGELFF. CDR3 coding DNA: TGTGCCACCAGCAGCAAGGACAGGGAGTTTTCCGGGGAGCTGTTTTTT.

The V and J genes are TRBV7-2 and TRBJ2-1; TRBD2 matches 15 bases. The CDR3 length is 16 residues. V shed 2 bases and J 9 bases; nucleotides not matched to a gene: 5. CDR1 and CDR2 (germline): SGHTA, FQGNSA. CDR3 nucleotides: TGTGCCAGCAGCTTAAGGACTAGCGGGAGGGTGCTTGAGCAGTTCTTC. Amino acids: CASSLRTSGRVLEQFF.

The V and J genes are TRBV29-1 and TRBJ2-5; 8 bases are a match to TRBD1. The CDR3 length is 16 residues. Germline V gene sequence: CDR1 SQVTM, CDR2 ANQGSEA. V was clipped by 3 bases and J by 4 bases; unmatched bases: 13. This chain's CDR3 is CSVDNLRGLGGETQYF. The DNA for the CDR3 is TGCAGCGTTGATAACCTCAGGGGGCTTGGGGGAGAGACCCAGTACTTC.

The chain recombines TRBV28 with TRBJ2-5; TRBD1 aligns across 7 bases. The CDR3 consists of 14 residues. Germline CDR1 is MDHEN and CDR2 is SYDVKM. Trimming removed 6 bases from V and 3 bases from J; junction bases left unmatched: 7. The CDR3 sequence: CASRMTGNKETQYF. In DNA form, the CDR3 reads TGTGCCAGCAGAATGACAGGGAACAAAGAGACCCAGTACTTC.

The CDR3 protein is CASSSSLAGGKDTQYF. DNA of the CDR3: TGTGCCAGCAGCTCCTCACTAGCGGGAGGAAAAGATACGCAGTATTTT. The V gene is TRBV7-3, the J gene TRBJ2-3, with 12 bases fitting TRBD2. J gave up 5 bases and V 4 bases, and 7 bases lay outside the gene matches. This CDR3 region has 16 residues. Per the germline V gene, CDR1 is SGHTA and CDR2 is FQGTGA.

The chain has TRBV18 and TRBJ2-5; D perhaps matches TRBD2 (5 bases). V shed 4 bases and J shed 3 bases, with 15 bases lying between them. This CDR3 is built from 15 residues. CDR1 and CDR2 (germline): KGHSH, LQKENI. The CDR3 DNA sequence: TGTGCCAGCTCACTTATGATGGGTAGCGAAGAGACCCAGTACTTC. Translation: CASSLMMGSEETQYF. The full variable domain, rest sourced from reference TRBV18 and TRBJ2-5, is NAGVMQNPRHLVRRRGQEARLRCSPMKGHSHVYWYRQLPEEGLKFMVYLQKENIIDESGMPKERFSAEFPKEGPSILRIQQVVRGDSAAYFCASSLMMGSEETQYFGPGTRLLVL.

This clone appeared a few times. The chain combines TRBV2 with TRBJ2-1; the match to TRBD1 covers 11 bases. This CDR3 is 17 amino acids long. CDR1 and CDR2 from the germline V gene are SNHLY and FYNNEI. Trimming cost V 7 bases and J 1 base; bases outside gene matches: 9. The CDR3 spells CASKLGQGAWSYNEQFF. The CDR3 region has the DNA TGTGCCAGCAAGCTCGGACAGGGGGCTTGGTCCTACAATGAGCAGTTCTTC.

J is TRBJ1-1 and V is TRBV21-1; the table's D call, TRBD1, was not checked against the DNA. TRBV21-1 is shown as a pseudogene. This CDR3 has 21 residues. CDR3: CASTSWSVDRGLFGMNTEAFF. Written as DNA, the CDR3 is TGTGCCAGCACCTCTTGGTCGGTCGACAGGGGGCTTTTTGGAATGAACACTGAAGCTTTCTTT.

A word on this clone: An end of the junction differs from the germline gene, which may be a read error. This chain connects TRBV7-7 to TRBJ2-7; TRBD2 is a possible D gene (5 bases). Germline V CDR1 and CDR2: SSHAT, FNYEAQ (reference sequence). The CDR3 is 13 amino acids. CDR3 region: CASSLLGAYEQYF. CDR3 coding DNA: TGTGCTAGCAGCTTACTGGGAGCCTACGAGCAGTACTTC.

The J gene is TRBJ1-6, the V gene TRBV7-9; D gene ambiguous. CDR3 size: 16 residues. Germline assignment: CDR1 SEHNR and CDR2 FQNEAQ (reference sequence). The V end was cut by 3 bases, the J end by 4 bases, with 13 bases between. The DNA of the CDR3 is TGTGCCAGCAGCTTTATCATTGGAGGTTATAATTCACCCCTCCACTTT. Protein: CASSFIIGGYNSPLHF.

The gene calls are TRBV4-1 and TRBJ1-1; D gene unclear. This CDR3 is built from 16 residues. Germline V gene data show CDR1 as MGHRA and CDR2 as YSYEKL. V gave up 1 base and J gave up 0 bases, with 12 bases separating them. CDR3 residues: CASSQVAEFMNTEAFF. CDR3 in DNA: TGCGCCAGCAGCCAAGTAGCTGAGTTCATGAACACTGAAGCTTTCTTT.

The chain links TRBV11-2 to TRBJ2-5; the D is unclear. Germline V gene sequence: CDR1 SGHAT, CDR2 FQNNGV. The V gene lost 1 base and the J gene lost 3 bases, with 9 bases spanning the gap. The length of the CDR3 is 14 residues. The CDR3 nucleotides read TGTGCCAGCAGCTTAGGGAGTTCGAAAGAGACCCAGTACTTC. It specifies CASSLGSSKETQYF.

The V and J genes are TRBV4-1 and TRBJ2-1, with 12 bases matching TRBD2. This CDR3 region has 16 residues. The V gene end was trimmed by 2 bases and the J gene end by 8 bases; junction bases not matched to a gene: 7. Looked up from germline, CDR1 is MGHRA and CDR2 is YSYEKL. The chain's CDR3 is CASSQLTTSGGYEQFF. In nucleotides, the CDR3 is TGCGCCAGCAGCCAATTAACGACTAGCGGGGGCTATGAGCAGTTCTTC.